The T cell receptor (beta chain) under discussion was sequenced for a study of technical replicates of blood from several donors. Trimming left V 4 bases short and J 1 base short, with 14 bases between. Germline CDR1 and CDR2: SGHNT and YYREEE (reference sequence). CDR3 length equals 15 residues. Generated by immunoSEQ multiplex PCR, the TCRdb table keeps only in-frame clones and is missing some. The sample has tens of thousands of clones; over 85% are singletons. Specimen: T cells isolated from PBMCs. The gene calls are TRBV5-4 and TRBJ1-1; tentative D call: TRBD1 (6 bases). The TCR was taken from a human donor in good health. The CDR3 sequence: CASSLGTTRNTEAFF. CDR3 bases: TGTGCCAGCAGCCTAGGGACAACCCGGAACACTGAAGCTTTCTTT.